This TCR beta chain was identified during a study of siplizumab effects on memory and regulatory T cells. Roughly 1.1 x 10^5 TCR templates were measured in each sample. TCRdb keeps only in-frame clones here, not all; method: immunoSEQ multiplex PCR. The table includes around 13,000 clones, 40% detected once. Researchers maintained the mixed lymphocyte reaction cells in coculture at 37°C for 5 to 7 days. Once responder PBMCs had been labelled with CFSE and stimulator PBMCs with Violet Dye, they were mixed 1:1. General study findings and limits: There was no confirmation of the suppressive function of proliferating Tregs from siplizumab cultures. To unstimulated subsets, only a minor fraction of alloreactive clones could be mapped.

The CDR3 spans 13 residues. Germline V gene lookup returns CDR1 MNHEY and CDR2 SMNVEV (reference sequence). Trimming removed 4 bases at V and 2 bases at J, with 9 bases between. A note on this clone: Antigen unknown.

The chain joins TRBV27 to TRBJ2-7; TRBD1 is a possible D gene (5 bases). The specimen was CFSE-low (dividing) CD8+ T cells sorted from an allogeneic mixed lymphocyte reaction. This receptor was identified in a human donor in good health; the cells came from an allogeneic mixed lymphocyte reaction. CDR3 nucleotides: TGTGCCAGCAGTTGGGGCGGCACCTACGAGCAGTACTTC. It encodes CASSWGGTYEQYF.